These 10 T cell receptor beta chains came from one sample sequenced in a study of shared clonotypes between healthy human individuals. Some clones are missing from TCRdb's copy, which holds only in-frame ones; the method was immunoSEQ multiplex PCR. This table has some 2 million clones, less than 95% appearing once. Naive CD8 populations comprised CD45RO-negative cells positively selected for CCR7, excluding terminally differentiated effector memory CD45RA+ cells. The specimen sequenced was naive CD8+ T cells sorted from blood. The receptors were gathered from a man aged 18-30 years in good health.

The chain carries TRBV10-3 and TRBJ1-4; perhaps TRBD1 as D (5 bases). The CDR3 extends over 15 amino acids. CDR1 is ENHRY, CDR2 SYGVKD, per germline. The V end was cut by 0 bases, the J end by 8 bases, with 13 bases between. The CDR3 nucleotides read TGTGCCATCAGTGAGTCGGGGCGGGTAGAGGAAAAACTGTTTTTT. Translated, it gives CAISESGRVEEKLFF.

This clone was detected only a few times. V gene TRBV18 combines with J gene TRBJ2-7; the match to TRBD1 covers 9 bases. Germline-derived CDR1 and CDR2 are KGHSH and LQKENI. Trimming cost V 5 bases and J 3 bases; bases outside gene matches: 11. The CDR3 is 16 amino acids. The CDR3 reads CASSRTLSGQGYEQYF. In nucleotides, the CDR3 is TGTGCCAGCTCAAGAACTCTTTCGGGACAGGGCTACGAGCAGTACTTC.

The chain links TRBV7-6 to TRBJ2-3, with 11 bases fitting TRBD2. Germline CDR1 is SGHVS and CDR2 is FNYEAQ. The CDR3 spans 16 residues. Trimming took 5 bases from V and 0 from J; bases not matched to a gene: 4. The CDR3 spells CASSPWTSGSTDTQYF. The CDR3 region has the DNA TGTGCCAGCAGCCCGTGGACTAGCGGGAGCACAGATACGCAGTATTTT.

The gene calls are TRBV27 and TRBJ2-2; either TRBD1 or TRBD2 may supply D (5 bases each). Per the germline V gene, CDR1 is MNHEY and CDR2 is SMNVEV (reference sequence). The V gene lost 4 bases and the J gene lost 5 bases, with 11 bases spanning the gap. The CDR3 runs to 14 residues. The CDR3 DNA is TGTGCCAGCAGTTCAGGGACGTGGACCGGGGAGCTGTTTTTT. It translates to CASSSGTWTGELFF.

This clone was seen just once. This chain joins TRBV11-3 and TRBJ2-2; D unclear. Trimming cost V 3 bases and J 0 bases, with 11 bases left between them. The CDR3 contains 16 residues. In germline, CDR1 is SGHNT, CDR2 YENEEA. The CDR3 DNA is TGTGCCAGCAGCTTCTGCAAAGGTTCGAACACCGGGGAGCTGTTTTTT. Its translation is CASSFCKGSNTGELFF.

CDR3 residues: CASSLSSQVLYEQYF. DNA for the CDR3: TGTGCCAGCAGTTTATCGTCACAGGTCCTTTACGAGCAGTACTTC. The chain carries TRBV27 and TRBJ2-7; the D gene is possibly TRBD1 (5 bases). Germline CDR1 and CDR2: MNHEY and SMNVEV (reference sequence). Trimming cost V 0 bases and J 4 bases, with 13 bases left between them. The CDR3 is 15 amino acids.

The sample holds one count of this clone. The rearrangement uses TRBV7-9 and TRBJ2-3; no definite D call. CDR1 and CDR2 (germline): SEHNR, FQNEAQ (reference sequence). V was trimmed by 5 bases and J by 2 bases, leaving 8 bases between them. This CDR3 spans 13 amino acids. CDR3 sequence reads: CASSPMTTDTQYF. Written as DNA, the CDR3 is TGTGCCAGCAGCCCTATGACCACAGATACGCAGTATTTT.

The chain combines TRBV7-9 with TRBJ2-5; 9 positions match TRBD1. V lost 3 bases and J lost 5; bases outside the gene matches: 7. The CDR3 spans 15 residues. CDR1 and CDR2 from the germline V gene are SEHNR and FQNEAQ (reference sequence). The CDR3 protein is CASSFPGQGSETQYF. The DNA of the CDR3 is TGTGCCAGCAGCTTTCCGGGACAGGGAAGCGAGACCCAGTACTTC.

The gene calls are TRBV5-4 and TRBJ1-1; D call uncertain. V lost 3 bases and J lost 4, with 10 bases in between. From germline, CDR1 is SGHNT and CDR2 YYREEE (reference sequence). The CDR3 is 13 amino acids. CDR3 sequence: CASSSGHSTEAFF. The CDR3 DNA reads as TGTGCCAGCAGCTCCGGTCACAGCACTGAAGCTTTCTTT.

This chain's CDR3 is CASSFDSRETQYF. In DNA form, the CDR3 reads TGTGCCAGCAGCTTTGACAGCCGAGAGACCCAGTACTTC. This chain uses TRBV11-2 with TRBJ2-5, with D perhaps matching TRBD1 (5 bases). CDR1 and CDR2 (germline): SGHAT, FQNNGV. The CDR3 extends over 13 amino acids. V was shortened by 3 bases and J by 4 bases, with 9 bases between the two germline ends. The entire variable domain, with the rest obtained from reference TRBV11-2 and TRBJ2-5, is as follows: EAGVAQSPRYKIIEKRQSVAFWCNPISGHATLYWYQQILGQGPKLLIQFQNNGVVDDSQLPKDRFSAERLKGVDSTLKIQPAKLEDSAVYLCASSFDSRETQYFGPGTRLLVL.